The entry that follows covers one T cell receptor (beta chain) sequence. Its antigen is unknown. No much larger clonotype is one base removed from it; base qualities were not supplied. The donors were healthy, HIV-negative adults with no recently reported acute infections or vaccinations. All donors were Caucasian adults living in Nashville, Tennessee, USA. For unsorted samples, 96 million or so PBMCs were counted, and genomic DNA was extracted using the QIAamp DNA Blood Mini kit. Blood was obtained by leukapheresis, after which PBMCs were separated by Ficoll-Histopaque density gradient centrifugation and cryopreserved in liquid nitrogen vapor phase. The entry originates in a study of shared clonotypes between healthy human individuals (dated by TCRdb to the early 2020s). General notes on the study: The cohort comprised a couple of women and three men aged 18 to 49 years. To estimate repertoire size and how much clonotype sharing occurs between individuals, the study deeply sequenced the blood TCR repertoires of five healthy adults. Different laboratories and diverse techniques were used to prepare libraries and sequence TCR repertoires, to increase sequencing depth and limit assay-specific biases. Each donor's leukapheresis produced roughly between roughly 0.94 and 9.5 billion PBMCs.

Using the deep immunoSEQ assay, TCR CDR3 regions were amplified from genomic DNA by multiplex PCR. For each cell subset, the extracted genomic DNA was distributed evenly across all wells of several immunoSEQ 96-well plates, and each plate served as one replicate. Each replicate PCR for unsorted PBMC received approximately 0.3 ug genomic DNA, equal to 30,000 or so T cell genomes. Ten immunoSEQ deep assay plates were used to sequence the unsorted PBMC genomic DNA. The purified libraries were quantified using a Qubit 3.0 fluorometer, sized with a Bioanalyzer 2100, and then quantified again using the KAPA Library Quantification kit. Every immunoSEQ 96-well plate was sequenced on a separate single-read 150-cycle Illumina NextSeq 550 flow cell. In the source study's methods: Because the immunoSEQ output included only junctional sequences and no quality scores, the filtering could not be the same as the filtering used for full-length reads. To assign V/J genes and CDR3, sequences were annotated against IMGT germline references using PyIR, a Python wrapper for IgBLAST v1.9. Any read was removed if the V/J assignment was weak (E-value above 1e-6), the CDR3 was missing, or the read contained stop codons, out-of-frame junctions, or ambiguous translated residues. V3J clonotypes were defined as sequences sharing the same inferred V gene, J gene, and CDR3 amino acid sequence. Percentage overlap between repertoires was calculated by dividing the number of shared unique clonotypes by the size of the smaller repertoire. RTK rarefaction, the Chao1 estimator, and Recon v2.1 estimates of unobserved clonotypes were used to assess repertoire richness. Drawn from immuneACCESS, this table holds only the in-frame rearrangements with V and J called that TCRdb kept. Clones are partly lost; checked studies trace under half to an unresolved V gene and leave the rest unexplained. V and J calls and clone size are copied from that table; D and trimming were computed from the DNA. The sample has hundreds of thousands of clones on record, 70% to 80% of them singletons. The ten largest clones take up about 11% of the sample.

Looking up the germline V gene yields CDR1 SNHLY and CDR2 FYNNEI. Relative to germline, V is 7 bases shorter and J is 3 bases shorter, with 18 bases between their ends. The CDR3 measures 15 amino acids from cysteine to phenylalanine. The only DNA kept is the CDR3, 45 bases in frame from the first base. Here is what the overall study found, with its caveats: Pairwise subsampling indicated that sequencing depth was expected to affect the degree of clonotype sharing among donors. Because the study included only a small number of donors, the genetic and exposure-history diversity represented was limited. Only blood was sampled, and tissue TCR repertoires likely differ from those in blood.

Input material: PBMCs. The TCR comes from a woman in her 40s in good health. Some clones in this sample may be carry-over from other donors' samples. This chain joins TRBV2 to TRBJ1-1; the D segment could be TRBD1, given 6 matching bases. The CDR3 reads CASTEDGGAYTEAFF. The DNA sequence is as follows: TGTGCCAGCACCGAAGACGGGGGCGCCTACACTGAAGCTTTCTTT.